This T cell receptor beta chain is from a study of graft-versus-host responses after intestinal transplantation. Across the study: Isolated intestinal, liver-intestinal, or multivisceral transplants were what recipients had. Anti-thymocyte globulin induction preceded about 3 years of tacrolimus and steroid maintenance in all recipients.

This table comes from immunoSEQ multiplex PCR, and its TCRdb copy is limited to in-frame clones, with some not included. The profile shows 43,000 or so clones, about 94% of them singletons. Study-level points and caveats: Early post-transplant HvG declines were associated with peak circulating GvH clone levels. Some patients had graft-donor T cell macrochimerism. In their allografts, the ratios of graft-versus-host to host-versus-graft T cell clones were high.

Trimming removed 2 bases at V and 7 bases at J, with 8 bases between. This CDR3 region has 12 residues. The germline CDR1 and CDR2 sequences are SGHNT and YENEEA. Concerning this clone: Its specificity is unknown.

This TCR was sampled from a human patient who received an intestinal transplant, so some T cells may come from the graft donor. The sequenced sample was PBMCs, obtained more than 310 days after intestinal transplant. The rearrangement joins TRBV11-3 to TRBJ1-2; D call uncertain. The CDR3 nucleotides read TGTGCCAGCAGCTTATATCCCGGTGGCTACACCTTC. This encodes CASSLYPGGYTF.